This is a list of T cell receptor beta chains from one sample in a study of blood T cells in healthy people across ages. MiXCR, run by TCRdb on the 5' RACE reads, gives a single entry per CDR3 protein. Of about 680,000 distinct CDR3 sequences listed, 45% to 50% are singletons. The sequenced sample was blood. Receptor source: an older woman in good health. Both conserved end residues are part of each CDR3.

V,J,CDR3
TRBV20-1,TRBJ2-1,CSARLAWLTEQFF
TRBV5-1,TRBJ2-7,CASSITTGQRAYEQYF
TRBV29-1,TRBJ2-5,CSVGPGTETQYF
TRBV6-2/TRBV6-3,TRBJ2-5,CASSQGSQTETQYF
TRBV4-2,TRBJ2-7,CASSQDLDRVEQYF
TRBV5-4,TRBJ2-5,CASSKPDIQETQYF
TRBV18,NA,CASSPADRGVAGTQYF
TRBV2,TRBJ2-3,CASSVDIGTQYF
TRBV28,TRBJ2-7,CASSGLAGAPYEQYF
TRBV4-3,TRBJ1-1,CASSQAWGGTEAFF
TRBV6-2/TRBV6-3,TRBJ1-2,CASSRQGLRGYTF
TRBV20-1,TRBJ2-3,CSASSGGSADTQYF
TRBV6-2/TRBV6-3,TRBJ2-3,CASSYEQGNTDTQYF
TRBV29-1,TRBJ1-1,CSVEVQKNTEAFF
TRBV20-1,TRBJ2-7,CSARTGSHEQYF
TRBV9,TRBJ2-1,CASSVELDGAGQFF
TRBV6-2/TRBV6-3,TRBJ2-1,CASSYGLAGASYNEQFF
TRBV28,TRBJ1-1,CASSYPGHPRGTEAFF
TRBV7-7,TRBJ2-7,CASSANDISYEQYF
TRBV11-1,TRBJ2-5,CASSYRGVSETQYF
TRBV20-1,TRBJ2-1,CSARDTFSFGEQFF
TRBV29-1,TRBJ1-1,CSGTGGTEAFF
TRBV3-1,TRBJ2-1,CASSQGTSGMYNEQFF
TRBV20-1,TRBJ2-1,CSARDGTSGHNEQFF
TRBV5-1,TRBJ1-2,CASSPVRGREGYTF
TRBV5-1,TRBJ2-1,CASSPSGPPYNEQFF
TRBV6-6,TRBJ1-4,CASSPRQSGEKLFF
TRBV9,TRBJ2-7,CASSASGSFSYEQYF
TRBV7-2,TRBJ1-3,CASSLDPQGVTISGNTIYF
TRBV5-1,TRBJ2-5,CASSFGLAGGLETQYF
TRBV7-2,TRBJ2-7,CASSLTMDRSSYEQYF
TRBV20-1,TRBJ2-1,CSARGTSGLSYNEQFF
TRBV7-9,NA,CAVGQGGETQYF
TRBV29-1,TRBJ2-1,CNVWKVWREGNEQFF
TRBV7-9,TRBJ1-4,CASSPPRGARGKLFF
TRBV4-3,TRBJ2-5,CASSQDVDPAHERYF
TRBV7-2,TRBJ2-1,CASSPPPRGTNEQFF
TRBV7-2,TRBJ1-1,CASSRLGQTEAFF
TRBV29-1,TRBJ2-7,CSVGQGDEQYF
TRBV9,TRBJ2-3,CASSEMGLARHTQYF
TRBV6-6,TRBJ2-7,CASSYLRGSSYEQYF
TRBV20-1,TRBJ2-3,CSAMGGSLRGDTQYF
TRBV12-3/TRBV12-4,TRBJ2-5,CASSSLLDEQYF
TRBV20-1,TRBJ2-3,CSASVGRSASTDTQYF
TRBV6-2/TRBV6-3,TRBJ2-3,CASSYLEDTQYF
TRBV7-2,NA,CASSYHVQGTQYF
TRBV6-6,TRBJ2-3,CASRSAPLAGVTDTQYF
TRBV27,TRBJ2-1,CASSLGSSGNEQFF
TRBV2,TRBJ1-2,CASNLAGGNYGYTF
TRBV15,TRBJ2-1,CATSGYGTRNNEQFF
TRBV10-3,TRBJ1-2,CAISESGNYGYTF
TRBV29-1,TRBJ1-1,CSAIEQRGATEAFF
TRBV5-1,TRBJ2-5,CASSWAGDRLQETQYF
TRBV4-1,TRBJ1-2,CASSPARTRGYTF